What follows describes a single T cell receptor (beta chain). Its antigen is not known. These data belong to a study of T cell responses to AZD1222 COVID-19 vaccine. General study points: Only a handful of AZD1222 recipients, about six in all, had baseline seropositivity.

This CDR3 has 13 residues. Germline V lookup: CDR1 MNHEY, CDR2 SVGAGI. The trim removed 7 bases at V and 4 bases at J, leaving 4 bases unmatched. Clones were sequenced by immunoSEQ multiplex PCR, and TCRdb holds only the in-frame ones, with some missing. The top ten clones hold 4.5% to 6.5% of a sample with 130,000 to 150,000 clones, around 89% of them seen once. The TCR sequence derives from an adult in good health. The chain employs TRBV6-5 and TRBJ1-1, with 9 positions matching TRBD1. Specimen: peripheral blood, collected on day 0 of AZD1222 vaccination. CDR3 in amino acids: CASKRTGVTEAFF. The CDR3 DNA is TGTGCCAGCAAACGGACAGGGGTCACTGAAGCTTTCTTT.